These T cell receptor beta chains were read from a single sample in a study of blood T cell repertoires in COVID-19. The data were produced by immunoSEQ multiplex PCR, yet TCRdb's version contains in-frame clones alone and is incomplete. The data contain roughly 40,000 clones, 80% to 90% of them singletons. The sequencing sample was made of peripheral blood. The receptors stem from a man under 40 with active or convalescent COVID-19. Both conserved end residues are part of each CDR3. Each record gives: J gene, V gene, clone size, D gene, CDR3 DNA, CDR3 protein. D genes are given only for firm matches. Not all rows give a size; the values are once, few, many and, for expanded clones, a class.

J: TRBJ2-7
V: TRBV4-1
size: -
D: TRBD1
DNA: TGCGCCAGCAGCCAGAGGACAGGGAACTACGAGCAGTACTTC
CDR3: CASSQRTGNYEQYF

J: TRBJ1-1
V: TRBV27
size: -
D: TRBD1
DNA: TGTGCCAGCAGTTTACGGACAGGAGGTACTGAAGCTTTCTTT
CDR3: CASSLRTGGTEAFF

J: TRBJ1-1
V: TRBV28
size: -
D: TRBD1
DNA: TGTGCCAGCAGTTTCGGGACAGGGTCGTTGAGCACTGAAGCTTTCTTT
CDR3: CASSFGTGSLSTEAFF

J: TRBJ2-2
V: TRBV29-1
size: -
D: -
DNA: TGCAGCGTGGGGACACGGAATACCGGGGAGCTGTTTTTT
CDR3: CSVGTRNTGELFF

J: TRBJ2-5
V: TRBV5-8
size: -
D: TRBD2
DNA: TGTGCCAGCAGCTTGGGGTCCAGCGGGGGGATTGGGGAGACCCAGTACTTC
CDR3: CASSLGSSGGIGETQYF

J: TRBJ1-2
V: TRBV2
size: -
D: -
DNA: TGTGCCAGCAACAGCCAGATCTATGGCTACACCTTC
CDR3: CASNSQIYGYTF

J: TRBJ1-1
V: TRBV29-1
size: -
D: TRBD1
DNA: TGCAGCGTTGATACACAGGGGGAGGTGAACACTGAAGCTTTCTTT
CDR3: CSVDTQGEVNTEAFF

J: TRBJ1-1
V: TRBV11-2
size: -
D: -
DNA: TGTGCCAGCAGCTTAGCGTTGTCTACTGAAGCTTTCTTT
CDR3: CASSLALSTEAFF

J: TRBJ1-2
V: TRBV18
size: once
D: TRBD1
DNA: TGTGCCAGCTCGCAACCCGGGACAGGGGATTACTATGGCTACACCTTC
CDR3: CASSQPGTGDYYGYTF

J: TRBJ2-1
V: TRBV4-2
size: -
D: TRBD2
DNA: TGTGCCAGCAGCCAAGATCCTGGCGGGAGGGCCAAGGTTGAGCAGTTCTTC
CDR3: CASSQDPGGRAKVEQFF

J: TRBJ1-2
V: TRBV7-2
size: -
D: TRBD1
DNA: TGTGCCAGCAGCTTAGCAAGGACAGGCCCCAACTATGGCTACACCTTC
CDR3: CASSLARTGPNYGYTF

J: TRBJ2-2
V: TRBV7-7
size: -
D: -
DNA: TGTGCCAGCAGCTTGACAGACACCGGGGAGCTGTTTTTT
CDR3: CASSLTDTGELFF

J: TRBJ2-6
V: TRBV19
size: -
D: -
DNA: TGTGCCAGTAGTCCAACAGGGAAGTCCCCTTCTGGGGCCAACGTCCTGACTTTC
CDR3: CASSPTGKSPSGANVLTF

J: TRBJ2-5
V: TRBV11-1
size: -
D: -
DNA: TGTGCCAGCAGCTTTAGCCCGGAGGAGACCCAGTACTTC
CDR3: CASSFSPEETQYF

J: TRBJ2-6
V: TRBV7-2
size: -
D: -
DNA: TGTGCCAGCAGCTTAACAGGCGGATCTGGGGCCAACGTCCTGACTTTC
CDR3: CASSLTGGSGANVLTF

J: TRBJ2-1
V: TRBV9
size: -
D: TRBD2
DNA: TGTGCCAGCAGCGTAGAATCTAGCGGGATACAGAATGAGCAGTTCTTC
CDR3: CASSVESSGIQNEQFF

J: TRBJ2-5
V: TRBV6-6
size: -
D: -
DNA: TGTGCCAGCAGTTACTCCCGGGATCACAAGCAAGTAACCCAGTACTTC
CDR3: CASSYSRDHKQVTQYF

J: TRBJ2-1
V: TRBV6-4
size: -
D: TRBD2
DNA: TGTGCCAGCAGTAGAGCTAGCGGGGGGGCCTCCTACAATGAGCAGTTCTTC
CDR3: CASSRASGGASYNEQFF

J: TRBJ2-1
V: TRBV29-1
size: -
D: TRBD1
DNA: TGCAGCGTTGAAGGACAGGGCGGTAGAGCCTACAATGAGCAGTTCTTC
CDR3: CSVEGQGGRAYNEQFF

J: TRBJ1-1
V: TRBV25-1
size: -
D: TRBD1
DNA: TGTGCCAGCAGTGAGGACAGGGACCACACTGAAGCTTTCTTT
CDR3: CASSEDRDHTEAFF

J: TRBJ1-6
V: TRBV4-1
size: -
D: TRBD1
DNA: TGCGCCAGCAGCCAAGATGCCACAGGGGGTAGGTCACCCCTCCACTTT
CDR3: CASSQDATGGRSPLHF

J: TRBJ1-5
V: TRBV19
size: -
D: TRBD1
DNA: TGTGCCAGTACCGGGACAGGGGGCGTAAAAGGCAATCAGCCCCAGCATTTT
CDR3: CASTGTGGVKGNQPQHF